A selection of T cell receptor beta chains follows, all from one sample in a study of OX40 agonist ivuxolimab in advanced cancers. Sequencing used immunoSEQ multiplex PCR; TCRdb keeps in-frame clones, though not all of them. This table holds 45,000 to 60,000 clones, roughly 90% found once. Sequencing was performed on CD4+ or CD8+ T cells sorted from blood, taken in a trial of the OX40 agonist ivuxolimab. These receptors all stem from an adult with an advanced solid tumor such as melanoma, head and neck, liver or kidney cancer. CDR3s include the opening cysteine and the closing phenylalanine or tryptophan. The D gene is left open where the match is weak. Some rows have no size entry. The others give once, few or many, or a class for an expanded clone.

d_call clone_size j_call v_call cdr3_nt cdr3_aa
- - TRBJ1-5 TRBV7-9 TGTGCCAGCAGCTTACAGGCAGATCAGCCCCAGCATTTT CASSLQADQPQHF
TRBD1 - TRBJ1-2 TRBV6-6 TGTGCCAGCAGTACACGACAGGGGAACTATGGCTACACCTTC CASSTRQGNYGYTF
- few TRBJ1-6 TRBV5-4 TGTGCCAGCAGCTTGGTTGCAGGGGTCAATTCACCCCTCCACTTT CASSLVAGVNSPLHF
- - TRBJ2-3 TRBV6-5 TGTGCCAGCAGTTACTCCCCCAGCACAGATACGCAGTATTTT CASSYSPSTDTQYF
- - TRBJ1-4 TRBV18 TGTGCCAGCTCGCCGAACAATAATGAAAAACTGTTTTTT CASSPNNNEKLFF
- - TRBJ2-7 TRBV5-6 TGTGCCAGCAGCTCACAGACCTACGAGCAGTACTTC CASSSQTYEQYF
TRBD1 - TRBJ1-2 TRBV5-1 TGCGCCAGCAGCCCAGGGACAGGCCGATCCTATGGCTACACCTTC CASSPGTGRSYGYTF
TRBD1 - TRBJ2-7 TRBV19 TGTGCCACGGGGGGACAGGGTCCCTACGAGCAGTACTTC CATGGQGPYEQYF
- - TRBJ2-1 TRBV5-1 TGCGCCAGCAGCTTCTCTAGCAGCAATGAGCAGTTCTTC CASSFSSSNEQFF
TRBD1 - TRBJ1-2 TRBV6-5 TGTGCCAGCAGTTTTACCGGGACAGGGGCCTATGGCTACACCTTC CASSFTGTGAYGYTF
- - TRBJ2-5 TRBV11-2 TGTGCCAGCAGCCCCCTTACGGCCCAGTACTTC CASSPLTAQYF
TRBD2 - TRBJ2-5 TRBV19 TGTGCCAGTGGGAATAACGGGCTAGCGGGGGAAGAGACCCAGTACTTC CASGNNGLAGEETQYF
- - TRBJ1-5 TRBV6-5 TGTGCCAGCATAAAGGGGAACAATCAGCCCCAGCATTTT CASIKGNNQPQHF
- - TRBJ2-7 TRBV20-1 TGCAGTGCTCGGCTAGTCTACGAGCAGTACTTC CSARLVYEQYF
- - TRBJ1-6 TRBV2 TGTGCCAGCAGTGCGATGAAGGGTTCGGAATCCTATAATTCACCCCTCCACTTT CASSAMKGSESYNSPLHF
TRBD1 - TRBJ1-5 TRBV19 TGTGCCAGTAGTAGGGACAGCCTAAATCAGCCCCAGCATTTT CASSRDSLNQPQHF
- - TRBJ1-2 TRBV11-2 TGTGCCAGCAGCTTAGAGGGGCGCTACACCTTC CASSLEGRYTF
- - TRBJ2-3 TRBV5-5 TGTGCCAGCAGCTTTGAGGGTTTCTCTACGCAGTATTTT CASSFEGFSTQYF
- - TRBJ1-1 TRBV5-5 TGTGCCAGCAGCTTGGTTCCAGGACAGAACACTGAAGCTTTCTTT CASSLVPGQNTEAFF
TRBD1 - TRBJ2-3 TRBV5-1 TGCGCCAGCAGCTTGGGACAGGGCGGAGATACGCAGTATTTT CASSLGQGGDTQYF
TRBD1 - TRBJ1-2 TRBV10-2 TGCGCCAGCAGTAGGAGGGGGCAAGCCTATGGCTACACCTTC CASSRRGQAYGYTF
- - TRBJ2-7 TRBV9 TGTGCCAGCAGCGATCGACTAAAGTCGGACGAGCAGTACTTC CASSDRLKSDEQYF
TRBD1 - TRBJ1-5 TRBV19 TGTGCCAGTAGCACAGGGGTCCTCCTCCATTTT CASSTGVLLHF
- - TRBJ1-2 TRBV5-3 TGTGCCAGAAGCTTCTGGGATCACAACTATGGCTACACCTTC CARSFWDHNYGYTF
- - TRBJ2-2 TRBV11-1 TGTGCCAGCAGCCTGGGGACGGTGAACACCGGGGAGCTGTTTTTT CASSLGTVNTGELFF
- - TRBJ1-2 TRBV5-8 TGTGCCAGCAGCCGTCCTGACTATGGCTACACCTTC CASSRPDYGYTF
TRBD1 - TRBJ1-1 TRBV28 TGTGCCAGCAGACCAGGGGGCCCACGTAGGACTCGGGCTTTCTTT CASRPGGPRRTRAFF
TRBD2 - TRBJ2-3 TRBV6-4 TGTGCCAGCAGTGAGGTAGCGGGAAGCACAGATACGCAGTATTTT CASSEVAGSTDTQYF
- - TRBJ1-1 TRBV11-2 TGTGCCAGCAGCCCGGCCCCCCCGTGGACTGAAGCTTTCTTT CASSPAPPWTEAFF
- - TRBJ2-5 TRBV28 TGTGCCAGCAGTTTAAGGGTGGAGACCCAGTACTTC CASSLRVETQYF
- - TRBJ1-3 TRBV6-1 TGTGCCAGCGGACGGGAATTATCTGGAAACACCATATATTTT CASGRELSGNTIYF